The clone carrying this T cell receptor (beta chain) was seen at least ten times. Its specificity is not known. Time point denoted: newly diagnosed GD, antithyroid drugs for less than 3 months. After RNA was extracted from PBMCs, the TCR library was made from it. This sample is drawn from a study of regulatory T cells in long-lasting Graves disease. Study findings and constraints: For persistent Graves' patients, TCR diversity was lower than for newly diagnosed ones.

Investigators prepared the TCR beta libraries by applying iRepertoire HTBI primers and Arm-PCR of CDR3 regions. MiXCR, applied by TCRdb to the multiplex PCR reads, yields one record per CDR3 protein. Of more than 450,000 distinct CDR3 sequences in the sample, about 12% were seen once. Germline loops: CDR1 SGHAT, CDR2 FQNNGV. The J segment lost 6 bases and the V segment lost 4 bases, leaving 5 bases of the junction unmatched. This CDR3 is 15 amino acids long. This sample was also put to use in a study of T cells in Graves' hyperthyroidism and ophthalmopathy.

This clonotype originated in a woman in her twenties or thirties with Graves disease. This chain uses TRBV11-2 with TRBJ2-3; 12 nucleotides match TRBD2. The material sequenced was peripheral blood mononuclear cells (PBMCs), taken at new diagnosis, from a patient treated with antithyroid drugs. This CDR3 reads CASSSGLAGGDTQYF. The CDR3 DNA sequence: TGTGCCAGCAGCTCGGGACTAGCGGGTGGCGATACGCAGTATTTT.